The source of this TCR beta chain is a study of cytomegalovirus exposure and HLA in healthy donors. Study-level points and caveats: Evidence from a later analysis indicated that most CMV-associated TCR beta chains looked HLA-restricted. In an earlier analysis, most TCR beta V segments were productive about 87% or about 30% of the time.

13 Jbeta primers and 60 Vbeta primers were used for the PCR. Profiling relied on immunoSEQ multiplex PCR, and the TCRdb table lists in-frame clones only, not all of them. The repertoire includes about 120,000 clones, around 66% of them detected once, and approximately 1.4% sits in the top ten. Germline V CDR1 and CDR2: KGHSH, LQKENI. The CDR3 sequence is 15 residues long. Trimming stripped 5 bases from V and 0 bases from J, with 11 bases between. Comment on this clone: What it binds is unknown.

The receptor's source is a man younger than 35 in good health and CMV-seronegative. The material sequenced was PBMCs. V is TRBV18 and J is TRBJ1-3; D not certain. CDR3 protein: CASSSPGNSGNTIYF. The CDR3 DNA follows: TGTGCCAGCTCATCTCCGGGGAACTCTGGAAACACCATATATTTT.